Listed below are T cell receptor beta chains from one sample, sequenced in a study of T cell repertoires in cytomegalovirus infection. TCRdb re-derived calls from the reads in MiXCR, one entry per CDR3 protein. The sample contains approximately 76,000 distinct CDR3 sequences, more than 3% of which appear only once. The sequenced sample was PBMCs. The receptors come from a human donor in good health (CMV status not recorded). Some clones in this sample may be carry-over from other donors' samples. Both conserved end residues are part of each CDR3.

>TRBJ1-1|TRBV6-2/TRBV6-3
CASTPGSMNTEAFF
>TRBJ1-2|TRBV2
CATVRMANYGYTF
>TRBJ1-5|TRBV6-1
CASSALTGGNQPQHF
>TRBJ1-2|TRBV7-2
CASRPVRSGYTF
>TRBJ2-1|TRBV10-3
CAITDSSYNEQFF
>TRBJ2-1|TRBV7-2
CASSLVSGGGSNEQFF
>TRBJ1-5|TRBV7-9
CASSTDRGDQPQHF
>TRBJ1-2|TRBV20-1
CSATRDRNNYGYTF
>TRBJ2-1|TRBV12-3/TRBV12-4
CASSLLPAGAYNEQFF
>TRBJ1-1|TRBV12-3/TRBV12-4
CASSLKGNTEAFF
>TRBJ2-7|TRBV12-3/TRBV12-4
CASSLPGATSYEQYF
>TRBJ1-5|TRBV12-3/TRBV12-4
CASSPGTGRHQPQHF
>TRBJ1-1|TRBV28
CASSAAAGSGTEAFF
>TRBJ2-6|TRBV14
CASSPGVSISGANVLTF
>TRBJ1-6|TRBV2
CASSEQGADSPLHF
>TRBJ1-5|TRBV12-3/TRBV12-4
CASSAVANQPQHF
>TRBJ1-6|TRBV7-7
CASSLGAESPLHF
>TRBJ1-1|TRBV28
CASSDRGQYGTEAFF
>TRBJ1-1|TRBV12-3/TRBV12-4
CASTVEARVEAFF
>TRBJ2-1|TRBV7-6
CASSLGGVYNEQFF
>TRBJ1-1|TRBV12-3/TRBV12-4
CAAARGGDTEAFF
>TRBJ2-1|TRBV6-6
CASSLDRSNEQFF
>TRBJ1-5|TRBV28
CASRTGTNNQPQHF
>TRBJ1-1|TRBV28
CASSLYLRAFDTEAFF
>TRBJ2-1|TRBV7-9
CASSLVPARALGTFF
>TRBJ1-5|TRBV7-2
CASSLVGGPQHF
>TRBJ1-1|TRBV7-6
CASSRDSNTEAFF
>TRBJ2-4|TRBV7-2
CASSFPDVGIQYF
>TRBJ2-1|TRBV7-2
CASSYERDEQFF
>TRBJ2-7|TRBV6-5
CASSYSRESRSEQYF
>TRBJ1-3|TRBV7-6
CASSLALEGGPGNTIYF
>TRBJ2-3|TRBV7-2
CASSRIVTSGGAGDTQYF